This is a list of T cell receptor beta chains from one sample in a study of cytomegalovirus exposure and HLA in healthy donors. Using immunoSEQ multiplex PCR, the repertoire was profiled, and TCRdb retains in-frame clones only, with some absent. The data contain approximately 60,000 clones, over 75% of them singletons. Sequencing was carried out using PBMCs. These receptors all stem from a man aged 18 to 29 in good health and CMV-seronegative. The CDR3 runs from the conserved cysteine through the conserved F or W. Each record gives: V gene, D gene, J gene, clone size, CDR3 DNA, CDR3 protein. D genes are given only for firm matches. Only part of the rows carry a size: once, few, many, or a class if the clone is expanded.

v_call: TRBV5-4; d_call: TRBD2; j_call: TRBJ2-2; clone_size: once; cdr3_nt: TGTGCCAGCAGCCCCGGGACTAGCGGGATCGTTCACGGGGAGCTGTTTTTT; cdr3_aa: CASSPGTSGIVHGELFF
v_call: TRBV7-9; d_call: TRBD1; j_call: TRBJ1-1; clone_size: -; cdr3_nt: TGTGCCAGCAGCCCCACGGACAGGCTTCCCACTGAAGCTTTCTTT; cdr3_aa: CASSPTDRLPTEAFF
v_call: TRBV6-5; d_call: -; j_call: TRBJ1-5; clone_size: -; cdr3_nt: TGTGCCAGCAGACAGGGTTTAACCCAGCCCCAGCATTTT; cdr3_aa: CASRQGLTQPQHF
v_call: TRBV7-6; d_call: -; j_call: TRBJ1-4; clone_size: -; cdr3_nt: TGTGCCAGCAGCCAGGCGAATGAAAAACTGTTTTTT; cdr3_aa: CASSQANEKLFF
v_call: TRBV2; d_call: -; j_call: TRBJ1-5; clone_size: -; cdr3_nt: TGTGCCAGCAGCCTAGGACAATTATATCAGCCCCAGCATTTT; cdr3_aa: CASSLGQLYQPQHF
v_call: TRBV19; d_call: TRBD2; j_call: TRBJ2-5; clone_size: -; cdr3_nt: TGTGCCAGTAGTATGATCGGGTGGACTAGTGAGCAAGAGACCCAGTACTTC; cdr3_aa: CASSMIGWTSEQETQYF
v_call: TRBV19; d_call: TRBD1; j_call: TRBJ1-3; clone_size: -; cdr3_nt: TGTGCCAGTAGTACCCGGACAGGTGGAAACACCATATATTTT; cdr3_aa: CASSTRTGGNTIYF
v_call: TRBV29-1; d_call: -; j_call: TRBJ1-4; clone_size: -; cdr3_nt: TGCAGCGTTGGAGACTTCGGGAATGAAAAACTGTTTTTT; cdr3_aa: CSVGDFGNEKLFF
v_call: TRBV7-9; d_call: TRBD2; j_call: TRBJ2-5; clone_size: few; cdr3_nt: TGTGCCAGCAGCGTAGGGGGACTAGCGGGACCAGAGACCCAGTACTTC; cdr3_aa: CASSVGGLAGPETQYF
v_call: TRBV7-7; d_call: TRBD2; j_call: TRBJ2-7; clone_size: -; cdr3_nt: TGTGCTAGCAGCTTAGGAGCGGGAGCCTACGAGCAGTACTTC; cdr3_aa: CASSLGAGAYEQYF
v_call: TRBV27; d_call: -; j_call: TRBJ1-2; clone_size: -; cdr3_nt: TGTGCCAGCAGTTTATCGGGGAGGGGGAATGGCTACACCTTC; cdr3_aa: CASSLSGRGNGYTF
v_call: TRBV5-4; d_call: TRBD1; j_call: TRBJ1-1; clone_size: once; cdr3_nt: TGTGCCAGCAGCTGGGGCGACAGGGGGTGGAACACTGAAGCTTTCTTT; cdr3_aa: CASSWGDRGWNTEAFF
v_call: TRBV5-1; d_call: -; j_call: TRBJ2-7; clone_size: -; cdr3_nt: TGCGCCAGCAGCCGGACAGCCGGCTCCTACGAGCAGTACTTC; cdr3_aa: CASSRTAGSYEQYF
v_call: TRBV7-8; d_call: -; j_call: TRBJ2-7; clone_size: -; cdr3_nt: TGTGCCAGCAGCTCCTCAACAGGGAGTTCCACCTACGAGCAGTACTTC; cdr3_aa: CASSSSTGSSTYEQYF
v_call: TRBV28; d_call: -; j_call: TRBJ2-1; clone_size: once; cdr3_nt: TGTGCCAGTAAGCGGGCTCCCTCCTACAATGAGCAGTTCTTC; cdr3_aa: CASKRAPSYNEQFF
v_call: TRBV25-1; d_call: -; j_call: TRBJ2-7; clone_size: few; cdr3_nt: TGTGCCAGCAGTGACCTTTACAGTCTCCACGAGCAGTACTTC; cdr3_aa: CASSDLYSLHEQYF
v_call: TRBV6-6; d_call: -; j_call: TRBJ2-7; clone_size: once; cdr3_nt: TGTGCCAGCAGTTACTCGACAGCTACCTCCTACGAGCAGTACTTC; cdr3_aa: CASSYSTATSYEQYF
v_call: TRBV2; d_call: -; j_call: TRBJ2-7; clone_size: -; cdr3_nt: TGTGCCAGCAGTAGGGACATTATGAGCTCCTACGAGCAGTACTTC; cdr3_aa: CASSRDIMSSYEQYF
v_call: TRBV7-3; d_call: -; j_call: TRBJ1-5; clone_size: few; cdr3_nt: TGTGCCAGCAGCCCCGGAGGGGATCCCAATCAGCCCCAGCATTTT; cdr3_aa: CASSPGGDPNQPQHF
v_call: TRBV13; d_call: TRBD1; j_call: TRBJ2-1; clone_size: -; cdr3_nt: TGTGCCAGCAGCTTAGGAAGGGGGGAGCGGGGACAGGGGGCCTCCTACAATGAGCAGTTCTTC; cdr3_aa: CASSLGRGERGQGASYNEQFF
v_call: TRBV7-2; d_call: -; j_call: TRBJ2-2; clone_size: -; cdr3_nt: TGTGCCAGCAGCTTACAGGGGAACACCGGGGAGCTGTTTTTT; cdr3_aa: CASSLQGNTGELFF
v_call: TRBV2; d_call: TRBD1; j_call: TRBJ1-5; clone_size: -; cdr3_nt: TGTGCCAGCAGTGAACAACCACAGGGGGCGGGTCAGCCCCAGCATTTT; cdr3_aa: CASSEQPQGAGQPQHF